Below are 24 T cell receptor beta chains sequenced from a single sample in a study of blood T cell repertoires in COVID-19. Using immunoSEQ multiplex PCR, the repertoire was profiled, and TCRdb retains in-frame clones only, with some absent. The data show some 130,000 clones, around 81% seen once. Sequencing was carried out using peripheral blood. The receptors stem from a human donor in a cohort sampled during active COVID-19.

The sample holds one count of this clone. The sample has other DNA sequences that encode this CDR3 too. The chain combines TRBV5-6 with TRBJ2-7; D may be TRBD1 (6 bases). The CDR3 has 14 amino acids. Germline V CDR1 and CDR2: SGHDT, YYEEEE. Trimming shortened V by 2 bases and J by 3 bases, and 12 bases separated the two germline ends. The CDR3 protein is CASSFGRGNYEQYF. CDR3 coding DNA: TGTGCCAGCAGCTTCGGCAGGGGCAACTACGAGCAGTACTTC.

V gene TRBV25-1 combines with J gene TRBJ2-4, with 9 bases matching TRBD1. Germline-derived CDR1 and CDR2 are MGHDK and SYGVNS. The J segment lost 2 bases and the V segment lost 6 bases, leaving 8 bases of the junction unmatched. This CDR3 is 16 amino acids long. The CDR3 DNA follows: TGTGCCAGCAGCCAAACAGGGGGCGGGACCAAAAACATTCAGTACTTC. Its translation: CASSQTGGGTKNIQYF.

The chain has TRBV21-1 and TRBJ1-6. TRBV21-1 is termed a pseudogene. The CDR3 has 14 residues. The CDR3 nucleotides read TGTGCCAGCCTCGCGGGTCGTTTGCATTCACCCCTCCACTTT. This translates into CASLAGRLHSPLHF.

The gene calls are TRBV30 and TRBJ1-1; no definite D call. This CDR3 region has 15 residues. Germline CDR1 is GTSNPN and CDR2 is SVGIG (reference sequence). Trimming left V 4 bases short and J 0 bases short, with 15 bases between. The CDR3 here is CAWTPPRSLNTEAFF. CDR3 sequence (DNA): TGTGCCTGGACTCCCCCGAGGAGTTTGAACACTGAAGCTTTCTTT.

J is TRBJ2-1 and V is TRBV30, with a tentative D call TRBD1 (6 bases). CDR3 length: 14 residues. Trimming stripped 0 bases from V and 10 bases from J, with 16 bases between. Germline V gene lookup returns CDR1 GTSNPN and CDR2 SVGIG (reference sequence). The CDR3 DNA follows: TGTGCCTGGAGTGTGCCAGGGGCGCGAGGAGAGCAGTTCTTC. Translation: CAWSVPGARGEQFF.

The chain recombines TRBV11-2 with TRBJ2-3, with a tentative D call TRBD1 (5 bases). Trimming left V 5 bases short and J 3 bases short, with 15 bases between. Per the germline V gene, CDR1 is SGHAT and CDR2 is FQNNGV. There are 15 residues in the CDR3. The CDR3 reads CASSSNRQRTDTQYF. DNA of the CDR3: TGTGCCAGCAGCAGCAACAGGCAGAGGACAGATACGCAGTATTTT.

The V and J genes are TRBV4-1 and TRBJ2-1; D is possibly TRBD2 (6 bases). V was clipped by 7 bases and J by 8 bases, with 24 bases between them. The CDR3 loop spans 16 amino acids. Germline CDR1 is MGHRA and CDR2 is YSYEKL. CDR3 residues: CASKAVLSGSGDEQFF. The DNA of the CDR3 is TGCGCCAGCAAGGCAGTGCTCTCGGGCTCGGGGGATGAGCAGTTCTTC.

V usage is TRBV5-6 and J usage is TRBJ2-7, with TRBD2 as a possible D gene (7 bases). Germline-derived CDR1 and CDR2 are SGHDT and YYEEEE. The V gene lost 0 bases and the J gene lost 0 bases, with 10 bases spanning the gap. The CDR3 extends over 15 amino acids. The CDR3 DNA reads as TGTGCCAGCAGCTTGGGCGGGGGCAGCTCCTACGAGCAGTACTTC. Translating gives CASSLGGGSSYEQYF.

The rearrangement joins TRBV7-8 to TRBJ1-4, with D tentatively TRBD1 (6 bases). V lost 5 bases and J lost 4, with 17 bases in between. CDR1 is SGHVS, CDR2 FQNEAQ, per germline. CDR3 length: 16 amino acids. CDR3 sequence reads: CASSATGGDGNEKLFF. CDR3 nucleotide sequence: TGTGCCAGCAGCGCCACGGGGGGCGATGGTAATGAAAAACTGTTTTTT.

This chain joins TRBV6-5 and TRBJ2-7; 7 nucleotides agree with TRBD1. The CDR3 totals 14 residues. CDR1 MNHEY and CDR2 SVGAGI come from the germline V gene. The V gene end was trimmed by 4 bases and the J gene end by 3 bases; junction bases not matched to a gene: 6. CDR3: CASSFGQAFYEQYF. The CDR3 bases are TGTGCCAGCAGTTTCGGACAGGCATTCTACGAGCAGTACTTC.

The J gene is TRBJ2-7, the V gene TRBV5-1; the match to TRBD2 covers 11 bases. Germline CDR1 reads SGHRS; CDR2 reads YFSETQ. Trimming removed 3 bases from V and 2 bases from J; junction bases left unmatched: 7. The CDR3 spans 16 residues. CDR3 nucleotides: TGCGCCAGCAGCTCAGGACTAGCGGGTTTCACCTACGAGCAGTACTTC. Translating gives CASSSGLAGFTYEQYF.

The V gene is TRBV19, the J gene TRBJ2-6; TRBD2 is a possible D gene (6 bases). The CDR3 is 18 residues long. V was clipped by 5 bases and J by 0 bases, with 17 bases between them. Germline lookup yields CDR1 LNHDA and CDR2 SQIVND (reference sequence). The CDR3 region is CASSGGGTALSGANVLTF. DNA of the CDR3: TGTGCCAGTAGTGGTGGAGGGACGGCCCTCTCTGGGGCCAACGTCCTGACTTTC.

The rearrangement links TRBV11-2 to TRBJ1-4; 9 bases match TRBD1. The CDR3 contains 14 residues. The J segment lost 3 bases and the V segment lost 5 bases, leaving 1 base of the junction unmatched. Germline CDR1 and CDR2: SGHAT and FQNNGV. CDR3 sequence: CASSRDRANEKLFF. The CDR3 DNA sequence: TGTGCCAGCAGCCGGGACAGGGCTAATGAAAAACTGTTTTTT.

CDR3 nucleotides: TGCGCCAGCAGCTTGGACAGGCCTAGGGATACGCAGTATTTT. Encoded protein: CASSLDRPRDTQYF. The chain is built from TRBV5-1 and TRBJ2-3, with TRBD1 as a possible D gene (5 bases). V lost 0 bases and J lost 6, with 11 bases in between. The CDR3 sequence is 14 residues long. Germline-derived CDR1 and CDR2 are SGHRS and YFSETQ.

The chain carries TRBV28 and TRBJ1-2, with 11 bases that match TRBD1. This CDR3 is 14 amino acids long. The V gene's germline CDR1 is MDHEN and CDR2 SYDVKM. V shed 5 bases and J 3 bases; nucleotides not matched to a gene: 2. The CDR3 sequence: CASSEGQGDYGYTF. CDR3 in DNA: TGTGCCAGCAGTGAGGGACAGGGGGACTATGGCTACACCTTC.

This clone came up a few times. This chain connects TRBV14 to TRBJ1-2; D possibly corresponds to TRBD1 (5 bases). Trimming removed 1 base from V and 4 bases from J, with 10 bases in between. Germline CDR1 reads SGHDN; CDR2 reads FVKESK. The CDR3 consists of 14 residues. For the CDR3, the DNA is TGTGCCAGCAGCCAAGGGGGAACAGGCTATGGCTACACCTTC. Protein: CASSQGGTGYGYTF.

This sequence joins TRBV5-1 and TRBJ1-1, with 10 positions matching TRBD1. V shed 4 bases, J shed 1 base, and the junction held 10 bases outside the gene matches. CDR3 length equals 17 residues. CDR1 and CDR2 (germline): SGHRS, YFSETQ. The chain's CDR3 is CASSPVRQGAGNTEAFF. The CDR3 nucleotides read TGCGCCAGCAGCCCGGTAAGACAGGGGGCCGGGAACACTGAAGCTTTCTTT.

The rearrangement uses TRBV6-1 and TRBJ2-4; 7 bases line up with TRBD1. CDR3 length: 16 residues. Losses at the gene ends were 4 bases for V and 0 bases for J; bases not matched to a gene: 6. The V gene's germline CDR1 is MNHNS and CDR2 SASEGT. The CDR3 reads CASSVQPGGAKNIQYF. The CDR3 region has the DNA TGTGCCAGCAGTGTACAGCCAGGGGGAGCCAAAAACATTCAGTACTTC.

J is TRBJ1-4 and V is TRBV5-1; perhaps TRBD1 as D (6 bases). Germline V gene lookup returns CDR1 SGHRS and CDR2 YFSETQ. This CDR3 is 16 amino acids long. Trimming took off 5 bases at V and 0 bases at J, with 14 bases between the two ends. CDR3 sequence reads: CASRRGTTATNEKLFF. CDR3 nucleotide sequence: TGCGCCAGCAGGAGGGGGACTACTGCAACTAATGAAAAACTGTTTTTT.

The chain uses TRBV2 and TRBJ2-3; 9 bases align to TRBD2. This CDR3 comprises 14 residues. Losses at the gene ends were 6 bases for V and 1 base for J; bases not matched to a gene: 2. CDR1 is SNHLY and CDR2 is FYNNEI in the germline V gene. The CDR3 here is CASRERGGTDTQYF. In DNA form, the CDR3 reads TGTGCCAGCAGGGAGCGGGGGGGCACAGATACGCAGTATTTT.

The gene calls are TRBV10-3 and TRBJ2-2; D is perhaps TRBD2 (5 bases). The germline CDR1 and CDR2 sequences are ENHRY and SYGVKD. With 2 bases removed from V and 4 bases from J, the gap between germline ends came to 8 bases. The CDR3 extends over 14 amino acids. In DNA, the CDR3 is TGTGCCATCAGTGAGGCGGGTTTCACCGGGGAGCTGTTTTTT. Protein product: CAISEAGFTGELFF.

The chain links TRBV6-5 to TRBJ1-1; 8 bases match TRBD1. The CDR3 loop spans 12 amino acids. CDR1 and CDR2 from the germline V gene are MNHEY and SVGAGI. V lost 6 bases, J lost 6 bases, and 3 bases stayed unmatched. In DNA form, the CDR3 reads TGTGCCAGCAGACAGGGGGACGCTGAAGCTTTCTTT. Translated: CASRQGDAEAFF.

Concerning this clone itself: One end of the junction is discordant with germline, which a read error may explain. The V gene is TRBV30, the J gene TRBJ2-2; possible D gene TRBD1, 5 bases. CDR3 length equals 15 residues. CDR1 GTSNPN and CDR2 SVGIG come from the germline V gene (reference sequence). CDR3 region: CAWSVGQPNTRELFF. The CDR3 coding sequence is TGTGCCTGGAGTGTAGGACAACCGAACACCAGGGAGCTGTTTTTT.

This chain uses TRBV19 with TRBJ1-2; 8 bases match TRBD1. In germline, CDR1 is LNHDA, CDR2 SQIVND (reference sequence). The CDR3 extends over 14 amino acids. The V and J ends lost 3 bases and 6 bases, in that order; junction bases with no gene match: 6. Here the CDR3 reads CASSIQTGDDGYTF. The CDR3 DNA follows: TGTGCCAGTAGTATCCAGACAGGGGACGATGGCTACACCTTC. The full variable domain, its missing parts supplied by reference TRBV19 and TRBJ1-2, is DGGITQSPKYLFRKEGQNVTLSCEQNLNHDAMYWYRQDPGQGLRLIYYSQIVNDFQKGDIAEGYSVSREKKESFPLTVTSAQKNPTAFYLCASSIQTGDDGYTFGSGTRLTVV.